Each of the 21 T cell receptor beta chains below was sequenced from the same sample in a study of T cells in women clearing cervical HPV infection. Clones were read by immunoSEQ multiplex PCR, and TCRdb kept only the in-frame ones, dropping some. The table lists 45,000 to 55,000 clones. Sequencing used blood buffy coat. These receptors all come from a woman between 18 and 69 years old with a cervical HPV16 infection that either progressed to CIN3+ or cleared (not recorded which).

On this clone: The read finishes 3 residues shy of the CDR3 end, and the germline J gene is used to complete it. The gene calls are TRBV20-1 and TRBJ2-3; 8 bases are shared with TRBD2. The CDR3 spans 18 residues. Per the germline V gene, CDR1 is DFQATT and CDR2 is SNEGSKA (reference sequence). Trimming at V came to 0 bases and at J to 0 bases, leaving 11 bases not matched to a gene. The covered CDR3 bases are TGCAGTGCTAGAGATGATGGACAGCGGGGGTCTAGCACAGATACG. This gives the protein CSARDDGQRGSSTDT. In full, the CDR3 is CSARDDGQRGSSTDTQYF.

Remarks on this clone: With the read ending 3 residues before the CDR3 end, the germline J gene is used to fill in that end. The V gene is TRBV7-9, the J gene TRBJ2-7, with 7 nucleotides matching TRBD1. CDR3 length equals 14 residues. Unmatched junction bases numbered 7, after V lost 5 bases and J lost 3 bases. The germline gives CDR1 SEHNR, CDR2 FQNEAQ (reference sequence). The CDR3 bases that were read are TGTGCCAGCAGCAAGGGACAGACCTTCTACGAG. The encoded protein is CASSKGQTFYE. The complete CDR3 reads CASSKGQTFYEQYF.

With respect to this clone: Coverage ceases 3 residues before the CDR3 finishes, and the germline J gene fills in the end. The gene calls are TRBV7-8 and TRBJ2-7; 13 bases are a match to TRBD2. V was pared by 5 bases and J by 1 base, with 2 bases of the junction left unmatched. The CDR3 has 15 amino acids. CDR1 is SGHVS, CDR2 FQNEAQ, per germline. This CDR3 is CASSGLAGVSYEQYF. The DNA read from the CDR3 is TGTGCCAGCAGCGGACTAGCGGGAGTTTCCTACGAG.

Concerning this clone: The read stops 3 residues short of the end of the CDR3; the missing end is completed from the germline J gene. The chain uses TRBV11-2 and TRBJ2-7, with D maybe TRBD2 (5 bases). Trimming left V 3 bases short and J 2 bases short, with 11 bases between. CDR1 is SGHAT and CDR2 is FQNNGV in the germline V gene. The CDR3 covers 14 residues. The sequenced part of the CDR3 DNA is TGTGCCAGCAGCTTTGGAGAGGGCGCCTACGAG. Protein product: CASSFGEGAYE. The full CDR3 is CASSFGEGAYEQYF. Supplemented by reference TRBV11-2 and TRBJ2-7, the full variable domain reads EAGVAQSPRYKIIEKRQSVAFWCNPISGHATLYWYQQILGQGPKLLIQFQNNGVVDDSQLPKDRFSAERLKGVDSTLKIQPAKLEDSAVYLCASSFGEGAYEQYFGPGTRLTVT.

On this clone: Sequencing ends 3 residues short of the CDR3 end; the germline J gene provides the rest. The V gene is TRBV20-1, the J gene TRBJ2-2, with a possible D match to TRBD1 (6 bases). Trimming removed 6 bases from V and 10 bases from J, with 15 bases in between. This CDR3 is built from 12 residues. Germline V gene lookup returns CDR1 DFQATT and CDR2 SNEGSKA (reference sequence). CDR3 bases read: TGCAGTGCATCGACAGGACGGGTGGAG. Protein product: CSASTGRVE. The whole CDR3 region reads CSASTGRVELFF.

Concerning this clone itself: The read ends 3 residues early relative to the CDR3; the germline J gene fills the gap. The gene calls are TRBV20-1 and TRBJ1-1; possible D gene TRBD1, 6 bases. Germline CDR1 DFQATT, CDR2 SNEGSKA (reference sequence). The CDR3 extends over 11 amino acids. Trimming cost V 6 bases and J 3 bases, with 8 bases left between them. The CDR3 spells CSARGHTEAFF. CDR3 bases read: TGCAGTGCGCGGGGGCACACTGAA.

Points on this clone: The read comes to an end 3 residues before the CDR3 does, leaving the germline J gene to fill in the end. The chain couples TRBV19 to TRBJ1-2, with D perhaps matching TRBD1 (6 bases). Germline CDR1 is LNHDA and CDR2 is SQIVND (reference sequence). The CDR3 has 15 amino acids. The sequenced part of the CDR3 DNA is TGTGCCAGTAGTACCCTCAACCCAGGGGAACGCGGC. Its protein product is CASSTLNPGERG. The full CDR3 protein is CASSTLNPGERGYTF.

Turning to this clone: The read gets to within 3 residues of the CDR3 end, and the germline J gene fills in the rest. The chain carries TRBV4-1 and TRBJ2-7, with 7 bases matching TRBD1. V shed 1 base and J 6 bases; nucleotides not matched to a gene: 9. The CDR3 sequence is 15 residues long. Germline V gives CDR1 MGHRA, CDR2 YSYEKL. CDR3 bases read: TGCGCCAGCAGCCAAGGGGCACAGGGGTATCGCGAG. The encoded protein is CASSQGAQGYRE. The full CDR3 protein is CASSQGAQGYREQYF.

As regards this clone: The read falls 3 residues short of the CDR3 end, and the missing part is taken from the germline J gene. The rearrangement joins TRBV2 to TRBJ1-2; 7 nucleotides match TRBD1. The CDR3 has 14 residues. Germline V gives CDR1 SNHLY, CDR2 FYNNEI. Germline trimming cut 8 bases from V and 3 bases from J; bases unmatched to any gene: 9. This chain's CDR3 is CASGQVQADYGYTF. Incomplete CDR3 DNA: TGTGCCAGCGGACAGGTCCAGGCCGACTATGGC.

With respect to this clone: The read ends 3 residues early relative to the CDR3; the germline J gene fills the gap. The gene calls are TRBV13 and TRBJ2-2; D gene ambiguous. The CDR3 length is 13 residues. The ends were cut back, 4 bases at V and 5 bases at J, with 8 bases in the middle. The V gene's germline CDR1 is PRHDT and CDR2 FYEKMQ (reference sequence). Here the CDR3 reads CASSSARTGELFF. The DNA read from the CDR3 is TGTGCCAGCAGCTCCGCTAGGACCGGGGAG.

Concerning this clone: The read ends 3 residues early relative to the CDR3; the germline J gene fills the gap. This chain joins TRBV25-1 and TRBJ1-1, with D possibly being TRBD1 (5 bases). Germline assignment: CDR1 MGHDK and CDR2 SYGVNS. Deletions cut 3 bases from V and 3 bases from J, with 8 bases between. The CDR3 covers 13 residues. CDR3 bases read: TGTGCCAGCAGTGAGGGGACTCACACTGAA. Translating gives CASSEGTHTE. The full CDR3 reads CASSEGTHTEAFF. Supplemented by reference TRBV25-1 and TRBJ1-1, the full variable domain reads EADIYQTPRYLVIGTGKKITLECSQTMGHDKMYWYQQDPGMELHLIHYSYGVNSTEKGDLSSESTVSRIRTEHFPLTLESARPSHTSQYLCASSEGTHTEAFFGQGTRLTVV.

As concerns this clone: The sequence runs out 3 residues before the end of the CDR3; the remainder is reconstructed from the germline J gene. The rearrangement uses TRBV14 and TRBJ2-2; 12 nucleotides line up with TRBD2. J lost 7 bases, V lost 4 bases, and 7 bases had no gene match. CDR1 and CDR2 (germline): SGHDN, FVKESK. The CDR3 runs 16 residues. CDR3 bases read: TGTGCCAGCAGCCCACGGACTAGCGGGGCTGGCGGGGAG. Amino acids: CASSPRTSGAGGE. The complete CDR3 protein is CASSPRTSGAGGELFF.

A remark on this clone: The observed sequence ends 3 residues before the CDR3 terminus, with the missing tail filled in from the germline J gene. This sequence joins TRBV5-1 and TRBJ2-2; D is unclear. Germline V gene sequence: CDR1 SGHRS, CDR2 YFSETQ. This CDR3 comprises 14 residues. Trimming removed 6 bases at V and 3 bases at J, with 12 bases between. The CDR3 is CASKSAAHTGELFF. The sequenced part of the CDR3 DNA is TGCGCCAGCAAATCGGCAGCGCACACCGGGGAG.

Details on this clone: The read ends 3 residues early relative to the CDR3; the germline J gene fills the gap. This chain links TRBV2 with TRBJ1-2; the match to TRBD1 covers 7 bases. The CDR3 is 14 residues long. Germline trimming cut 10 bases from V and 1 base from J; bases unmatched to any gene: 9. Germline V gene data show CDR1 as SNHLY and CDR2 as FYNNEI. The CDR3 DNA, read in part, is TGTGCCAACCCCAGGGACAGTTTTAACTATGGC. Translation: CANPRDSFNYG. The whole CDR3 protein is CANPRDSFNYGYTF. The entire variable domain, with the rest obtained from reference TRBV2 and TRBJ1-2, is as follows: EPEVTQTPSHQVTQMGQEVILRCVPISNHLYFYWYRQILGQKVEFLVSFYNNEISEKSEIFDDQFSVERPDGSNFTLKIRSTKLEDSAMYFCANPRDSFNYGYTFGSGTRLTVV.

Concerning this clone itself: The read ends 3 residues early relative to the CDR3; the germline J gene fills the gap. The chain carries TRBV4-2 and TRBJ2-3; TRBD2 aligns across 13 bases. V lost 4 bases, J lost 0 bases, and 4 bases stayed unmatched. CDR1 and CDR2 (germline): LGHNA, YNFKEQ. The CDR3 length is 17 residues. CDR3 DNA (partial): TGTGCCAGCAGCCGTCGGACTAGCGGGGGAAGCACAGATACG. Translation gives CASSRRTSGGSTDT. From start to end, the CDR3 is CASSRRTSGGSTDTQYF.

About this clone: The CDR3 end is not reached by the read, which stops 3 residues before it; the germline J gene fills it in. V usage is TRBV19 and J usage is TRBJ2-3, with 9 bases identical to TRBD1. The ends lost 9 bases at V and 1 base at J; junction bases unmatched: 5. The CDR3 contains 14 residues. Germline assignment: CDR1 LNHDA and CDR2 SQIVND (reference sequence). Incomplete CDR3 DNA: TGTGCCAGCAGGGACAGGGTCGGCACAGATACG. Translation: CASRDRVGTDT. The full-length CDR3 reads as CASRDRVGTDTQYF.

Remarks on this clone: The read ends 3 residues early relative to the CDR3; the germline J gene fills the gap. This rearrangement joins TRBV4-2 to TRBJ2-6; no clear D. Germline V lookup: CDR1 LGHNA, CDR2 YNFKEQ. The CDR3 covers 16 residues. Deletions cut 4 bases from V and 1 base from J, with 11 bases between. The CDR3: CASSRSPQSGANVLTF. The part of the CDR3 DNA that was read is TGTGCCAGCAGCCGAAGTCCCCAGTCTGGGGCCAACGTC.

Comment on this clone: The read ends 3 residues before the CDR3 terminus; that terminus is restored from the germline J gene. This sequence joins TRBV6-4 and TRBJ2-1, with 7 bases identical to TRBD1. Losses at the gene ends were 6 bases for V and 7 bases for J; bases not matched to a gene: 12. The germline V gene has CDR1 MRHNA and CDR2 SNTAGT. CDR3 length: 15 amino acids. CDR3 bases read: TGTGCCAGCAGAGTTACAGGGGAAGGGGCGAATGAG. Residues: CASRVTGEGANE. The CDR3 in full is CASRVTGEGANEQFF.

On this clone: The CDR3 extends 3 residues past the end of the read, so its final part is completed from the germline J gene. The rearrangement links TRBV7-9 to TRBJ2-2; possibly TRBD1 for D (6 bases). The CDR3 has 13 amino acids. Germline CDR1 and CDR2: SEHNR and FQNEAQ (reference sequence). V was cut by 8 bases and J by 5 bases, with 12 bases left in between. The DNA read from the CDR3 is TGTGCCAGCGGACCAGGGGAAACCGGGGAG. Translation gives CASGPGETGE. In full, the CDR3 is CASGPGETGELFF.

Regarding this clone: The CDR3 end falls 3 residues outside the read, so it is completed with the germline J gene. The genes are TRBV11-2 and TRBJ2-5, with unresolved D. V lost 5 bases and J lost 5, with 15 bases in between. This CDR3 spans 14 amino acids. Germline CDR1 SGHAT, CDR2 FQNNGV. Incomplete CDR3 DNA: TGTGCCAGCAGCACGACTTCTAGTCGGGAGACC. It codes for CASSTTSSRET. The whole CDR3 sequence is CASSTTSSRETQYF.

CDR3: CASFETYGYTF. Incomplete CDR3 DNA: TGTGCCAGTTTCGAAACTTATGGC. V is TRBV19 and J is TRBJ1-2; D gene ambiguous. Read coverage stops 3 residues before the CDR3 terminus; the germline J gene supplies the remainder. CDR1 is LNHDA and CDR2 is SQIVND in the germline V gene (reference sequence). V dropped 8 bases and J dropped 5 bases, with 9 bases sitting between them. The CDR3 is made up of 11 amino acids.